The clone carrying this T cell receptor (beta chain) was counted many times. Its antigen remains unknown. The TCRbeta library was prepared with unique molecular identifiers. TCRdb reprocessed the PCR reads with MiXCR, giving one entry per CDR3 protein. This table holds under 250,000 distinct CDR3 sequences, under 30% found once. This CDR3 has 16 amino acids. Germline CDR1 and CDR2: SGDLS and YYNGEE. Trimming cost V 4 bases and J 6 bases, with 19 bases left between them. The source of the sample is a study of T-cell reconstitution after alpha-beta-depleted transplantation in children. Notes on the study in general: The high TCRbeta diversity at day 60 in some patients came from surviving recipient T cells and thymic progenitors. A year had passed since transplant, and T-cell counts and diversity by then came mostly from newly produced T cells.

The genes are TRBV9 and TRBJ2-2; D may correspond to TRBD1 or TRBD2 (5 bases each). This receptor was taken from a female patient under 10 years old who had a stem cell transplant for congenital amegakaryocytic thrombocytopenia, so the T cells may come from the graft donor. The source was PBMCs, mostly from graft donor cells, collected 360 days after TCRalphabeta/CD19-depleted stem cell transplant. The CDR3 loop is CASSLSGTLFAGELFF. Here the CDR3 DNA reads TGTGCCAGCAGCTTATCGGGGACCTTGTTCGCCGGGGAGCTGTTTTTT.